These 14 T cell receptor beta chains were all obtained from the same sample, sequenced in a study of OX40 agonist ivuxolimab in advanced cancers. Only in-frame clones appear in the TCRdb table, and some are missing; sequencing was by immunoSEQ multiplex PCR. This sample yields around 40,000 clones, of which more than 70% are seen a single time; 5% to 6.5% belongs to the top ten. The starting material was CD4+ or CD8+ T cells sorted from blood, obtained in a trial of the OX40 agonist ivuxolimab. All receptors derive from an adult with an advanced solid tumor such as melanoma, head and neck, liver or kidney cancer.

The chain uses TRBV6-4 and TRBJ2-6; no reliable D call. Trimming removed 6 bases at V and 0 bases at J, with 6 bases between. Looked up from germline, CDR1 is MRHNA and CDR2 is SNTAGT. This CDR3 is 14 amino acids long. CDR3 sequence reads: CASSPHSGANVLTF. The CDR3 DNA reads TGTGCCAGCAGCCCCCACTCTGGGGCCAACGTCCTGACTTTC.

V gene TRBV11-3 combines with J gene TRBJ2-1; D might be TRBD2 (6 bases). Per germline, CDR1 SGHNT and CDR2 YENEEA. This CDR3 spans 14 amino acids. Trimming took off 5 bases at V and 10 bases at J, with 18 bases between the two ends. CDR3 coding DNA: TGTGCCAGCAGCCTTACACAGGTTAGCGGCGAGCAGTTCTTC. Protein: CASSLTQVSGEQFF.

J is TRBJ1-2 and V is TRBV30; D not certain. Germline V gene data show CDR1 as GTSNPN and CDR2 as SVGIG (reference sequence). V lost 1 base and J lost 4, with 10 bases in between. CDR3 length: 13 amino acids. CDR3 sequence reads: CAWSGGLGYGYTF. For the CDR3, the DNA is TGTGCCTGGAGTGGGGGATTGGGCTATGGCTACACCTTC.

The gene calls are TRBV7-6 and TRBJ1-3; 9 bases agree with TRBD1. This CDR3 is 16 amino acids long. Germline V lookup: CDR1 SGHVS, CDR2 FNYEAQ. V trimming: 0 bases; J trimming: 7 bases; junction bases outside the gene matches: 7. CDR3 loop: CASSLAGTGPSNTIYF. CDR3 DNA: TGTGCCAGCAGCTTAGCAGGGACAGGGCCTAGCAACACCATATATTTT.

CDR3 sequence (DNA): TGTGCCAGCAGACCCATCAGGGTAGAAGAGACCCAGTACTTC. Residues: CASRPIRVEETQYF. V gene TRBV6-5 combines with J gene TRBJ2-5; TRBD1 is a possible D gene (5 bases). Germline V lookup: CDR1 MNHEY, CDR2 SVGAGI. The CDR3 is made up of 14 amino acids. Trimming shortened V by 6 bases and J by 3 bases, and 14 bases separated the two germline ends.

The chain joins TRBV19 to TRBJ1-5, with D unclear. V was shortened by 5 bases and J by 9 bases, with 11 bases between the two germline ends. CDR1 and CDR2 (germline): LNHDA, SQIVND (reference sequence). This CDR3 is built from 12 residues. DNA of the CDR3: TGTGCCAGTAGTCTACCTCCAGGGCCCCAGCATTTT. Encoded protein: CASSLPPGPQHF. The full variable domain, rest sourced from reference TRBV19 and TRBJ1-5, is DGGITQSPKYLFRKEGQNVTLSCEQNLNHDAMYWYRQDPGQGLRLIYYSQIVNDFQKGDIAEGYSVSREKKESFPLTVTSAQKNPTAFYLCASSLPPGPQHFGDGTRLSIL.

The genes are TRBV10-1 and TRBJ2-2, with 11 bases aligning to TRBD2. The length of the CDR3 is 18 residues. Germline V gene data show CDR1 as WNHNN and CDR2 as SYGVQD (reference sequence). Trimming at V came to 5 bases and at J to 6 bases, leaving 14 bases not matched to a gene. CDR3 residues: CASSPKTSGRGKSGELFF. The DNA for the CDR3 is TGCGCCAGCAGTCCTAAAACTAGCGGGAGAGGAAAGTCCGGGGAGCTGTTTTTT.

This clone is medium-sized within its sample. This chain connects TRBV30 to TRBJ2-6; D is possibly TRBD2 (6 bases). Germline values: CDR1 GTSNPN, CDR2 SVGIG (reference sequence). V was shortened by 4 bases and J by 0 bases, with 16 bases between the two germline ends. This CDR3 has 17 amino acids. CDR3 sequence reads: CAWTQGFGGSGANVLTF. In nucleotides, the CDR3 is TGTGCCTGGACCCAGGGTTTCGGGGGCTCTGGGGCCAACGTCCTGACTTTC.

The rearrangement links TRBV12-5 to TRBJ1-1; no definite D call. Trimming took off 2 bases at V and 5 bases at J, with 9 bases between the two ends. CDR1 LGHNT and CDR2 FRNRAP come from the germline V gene. The CDR3 spans 13 residues. CDR3: CASGLYPGTEAFF. For the CDR3, the DNA is TGTGCTAGTGGTTTGTATCCAGGTACTGAAGCTTTCTTT.

The gene calls are TRBV6-4 and TRBJ1-5; TRBD1 aligns across 7 bases. This CDR3 spans 14 amino acids. Trimming removed 7 bases from V and 7 bases from J; junction bases left unmatched: 10. Germline values: CDR1 MRHNA, CDR2 SNTAGT. CDR3 nucleotide sequence: TGTGCCAGCACCCCAATACAGGGACAGCAGCCCCAGCATTTT. This gives the protein CASTPIQGQQPQHF.

The chain couples TRBV5-5 to TRBJ1-5; 8 bases are shared with TRBD1. The trim removed 1 base at V and 2 bases at J, leaving 11 bases unmatched. The CDR3 extends over 18 amino acids. In germline, CDR1 is SGHKS, CDR2 YYEKEE (reference sequence). The CDR3 bases are TGTGCCAGCAGCTTGTCTCTGATCCCGACAGGGGGCAATCAGCCCCAGCATTTT. Amino acid sequence: CASSLSLIPTGGNQPQHF.

This clone was counted between two and nine times. The V call is TRBV5-1, the J call TRBJ1-3; tentative D call: TRBD1 (5 bases). Germline V gives CDR1 SGHRS, CDR2 YFSETQ. Trimming shortened V by 2 bases and J by 0 bases, and 9 bases separated the two germline ends. There are 15 residues in the CDR3. The CDR3 region is CASSFDSFSGNTIYF. The CDR3 DNA sequence: TGCGCCAGCAGCTTTGACAGCTTCTCTGGAAACACCATATATTTT.

The gene calls are TRBV11-2 and TRBJ1-1, with a tentative D call TRBD1 (5 bases). Germline CDR1 is SGHAT and CDR2 is FQNNGV. The length of the CDR3 is 14 residues. V was shortened by 3 bases and J by 10 bases, with 18 bases between the two germline ends. The CDR3 coding sequence is TGTGCCAGCAGCTTCCCAGACTCCCCCGGGGGAGCTTTCTTT. It specifies CASSFPDSPGGAFF. Based on the CDR3 plus reference TRBV11-2 and TRBJ1-1, the full variable domain is EAGVAQSPRYKIIEKRQSVAFWCNPISGHATLYWYQQILGQGPKLLIQFQNNGVVDDSQLPKDRFSAERLKGVDSTLKIQPAKLEDSAVYLCASSFPDSPGGAFFGQGTRLTVV.

The V and J genes are TRBV5-1 and TRBJ2-3, with no clear D. The CDR3 length is 14 residues. Deletions cut 2 bases from V and 4 bases from J, with 11 bases between. Germline CDR1 is SGHRS and CDR2 is YFSETQ. DNA for the CDR3: TGCGCCAGCAGCTTCCTTGCTGCCGCAGATACGCAGTATTTT. Its protein product is CASSFLAAADTQYF.